The next 27 T cell receptor beta chains were all read from a single sample in a study of cytomegalovirus exposure and HLA in healthy donors. In the PCR, 60 Vbeta and 13 Jbeta primers were used. Data came from immunoSEQ multiplex PCR; TCRdb stores just in-frame clones and leaves some out. Of around 200,000 clones listed, approximately 80% are singletons. The sequencing sample was made of PBMCs. The origin of the receptors is a girl aged 5 to 17 in good health and CMV-seronegative.

This clone appeared a single time. The rearrangement links TRBV5-6 to TRBJ2-5, with a weak D call TRBD2 (7 bases). Trimming removed 4 bases from V and 12 bases from J, with 25 bases in between. This CDR3 spans 15 amino acids. CDR1 is SGHDT, CDR2 YYEEEE, per germline. CDR3: CASSPRGERDPGEYF. DNA of the CDR3: TGTGCCAGCAGCCCTAGGGGGGAGCGGGATCCGGGGGAGTACTTC.

The chain links TRBV5-4 to TRBJ2-2; D is ambiguous. Germline CDR1 SGHNT, CDR2 YYREEE (reference sequence). The CDR3 covers 14 residues. The V end lost 1 base, the J end lost 5 bases, and 9 bases lay between the germline ends. The CDR3 sequence is CASSLPGRTGELFF. CDR3 in DNA: TGTGCCAGCAGCTTGCCTGGTCGGACCGGGGAGCTGTTTTTT.

This clone has only a few counts. This chain joins TRBV27 and TRBJ2-7; 11 positions match TRBD2. The germline V gene has CDR1 MNHEY and CDR2 SMNVEV (reference sequence). The CDR3 has 16 amino acids. The V gene end was trimmed by 5 bases and the J gene end by 2 bases; junction bases not matched to a gene: 8. CDR3 DNA sequence: TGTGCCAGCAGTAACCTAGCGGGAGGTAGTACCTACGAGCAGTACTTC. Protein sequence: CASSNLAGGSTYEQYF.

This CDR3 is CASSLSGPNYGYTF. CDR3 sequence (DNA): TGTGCCAGCAGTTTATCCGGTCCTAACTATGGCTACACCTTC. The chain links TRBV27 to TRBJ1-2; D remains unclear. Trimming cost V 0 bases and J 0 bases, with 5 bases left between them. This CDR3 contains 14 residues. The germline CDR1 and CDR2 sequences are MNHEY and SMNVEV (reference sequence).

The chain joins TRBV6-5 to TRBJ2-6; tentatively, D is TRBD2 (5 bases). Trimming left V 4 bases short and J 3 bases short, with 10 bases between. Looked up from germline, CDR1 is MNHEY and CDR2 is SVGAGI. The CDR3 has 15 residues. This chain's CDR3 is CASSLGEGGANVLTF. CDR3 coding DNA: TGTGCCAGCAGTTTAGGCGAGGGTGGGGCCAACGTCCTGACTTTC.

The chain is built from TRBV28 and TRBJ1-1, with D tentatively TRBD1 (6 bases). The CDR3 has 14 residues. Trimming took off 6 bases at V and 3 bases at J, with 14 bases between the two ends. The germline CDR1 and CDR2 sequences are MDHEN and SYDVKM. The CDR3: CASSPTGLYTEAFF. CDR3 in DNA: TGTGCCAGCAGCCCCACAGGGCTATACACTGAAGCTTTCTTT.

V gene TRBV6-5 combines with J gene TRBJ1-6, with D perhaps TRBD1 (5 bases). CDR3 size: 15 residues. The V gene lost 2 bases and the J gene lost 6 bases, with 11 bases spanning the gap. Germline V gives CDR1 MNHEY, CDR2 SVGAGI. The CDR3 DNA sequence: TGTGCCAGCAGTTACGCTTCAGGGCTTAATTCACCCCTCCACTTT. This encodes CASSYASGLNSPLHF.

The J gene is TRBJ2-2, the V gene TRBV6-5; TRBD1 matches 11 bases. Per germline, CDR1 MNHEY and CDR2 SVGAGI. With V trimmed by 2 bases and J by 5 bases, 4 bases remained unmatched. CDR3 length: 16 residues. The chain's CDR3 is CASSYRDRGATGELFF. The CDR3 bases are TGTGCCAGCAGTTACCGGGACAGGGGGGCTACCGGGGAGCTGTTTTTT.

This clone was seen only once. Written as DNA, the CDR3 is TGTGCAAGTCGCCTACTCAAACCGACAGGGGCCTCTTGGGAGCAGTACTTC. As protein: CASRLLKPTGASWEQYF. The chain uses TRBV12-2 and TRBJ2-7; the D call of TRBD1 is as the table states it, not checked on the DNA. TRBV12-2 is a documented pseudogene. This CDR3 is 17 amino acids long.

The rearrangement links TRBV6-5 to TRBJ2-1; the D gene is possibly TRBD2 (6 bases). The V end was cut by 3 bases, the J end by 2 bases, with 11 bases between. Germline V gene lookup returns CDR1 MNHEY and CDR2 SVGAGI. This CDR3 has 15 amino acids. The CDR3 sequence: CASSYVAATYNEQFF. CDR3 in DNA: TGTGCCAGCAGTTATGTAGCGGCAACCTACAATGAGCAGTTCTTC.

The chain uses TRBV5-1 and TRBJ2-3; TRBD1 agrees at 12 bases. Germline V gene data show CDR1 as SGHRS and CDR2 as YFSETQ. This CDR3 is 16 amino acids long. Germline trimming cut 4 bases from V and 6 bases from J; bases unmatched to any gene: 9. CDR3 sequence reads: CASSTSGTGGKDTQYF. CDR3 sequence (DNA): TGCGCCAGCAGCACATCCGGGACAGGGGGCAAGGATACGCAGTATTTT. Full variable domain (missing parts from reference TRBV5-1 and TRBJ2-3): KAGVTQTPRYLIKTRGQQVTLSCSPISGHRSVSWYQQTPGQGLQFLFEYFSETQRNKGNFPGRFSGRQFSNSRSEMNVSTLELGDSALYLCASSTSGTGGKDTQYFGPGTRLTVL.

This sequence joins TRBV5-1 and TRBJ1-2, with 8 positions matching TRBD1. This CDR3 contains 16 residues. The germline V gene encodes CDR1 SGHRS and CDR2 YFSETQ. V gave up 4 bases and J gave up 5 bases; unmatched junction bases: 13. For the CDR3, the DNA is TGCGCCAGCAGCGATGGATCAGGGGGCTCTATGTATGGCTACACCTTC. Residues: CASSDGSGGSMYGYTF. Full variable domain (outside the CDR3, taken from reference TRBV5-1 and TRBJ1-2): KAGVTQTPRYLIKTRGQQVTLSCSPISGHRSVSWYQQTPGQGLQFLFEYFSETQRNKGNFPGRFSGRQFSNSRSEMNVSTLELGDSALYLCASSDGSGGSMYGYTFGSGTRLTVV.

This chain uses TRBV4-1 with TRBJ2-2; 8 bases are shared with TRBD1. The V segment lost 4 bases and the J segment 1 base; nucleotides outside the gene matches: 5. Per germline, CDR1 MGHRA and CDR2 YSYEKL. This CDR3 is 16 amino acids long. CDR3 loop: CASSPRDRMNTGELFF. CDR3 sequence (DNA): TGCGCCAGCAGCCCACGGGACAGGATGAACACCGGGGAGCTGTTTTTT.

The V and J genes are TRBV27 and TRBJ2-7; weak D call: TRBD1 (5 bases). The germline V gene encodes CDR1 MNHEY and CDR2 SMNVEV (reference sequence). Trimming removed 6 bases from V and 1 base from J, with 16 bases in between. The CDR3 is made up of 15 amino acids. In nucleotides, the CDR3 is TGTGCCAGCAGCTTCCTAGGGGCTAGTTCCTACGAGCAGTACTTC. Encoded protein: CASSFLGASSYEQYF.

The V call is TRBV29-1, the J call TRBJ2-1, with a tentative D call TRBD1 (5 bases). The length of the CDR3 is 13 residues. Trimming took off 4 bases at V and 1 base at J, with 8 bases between the two ends. Looked up from germline, CDR1 is SQVTM and CDR2 is ANQGSEA. CDR3 sequence (DNA): TGCAGCGTTGTACAGGTGTCCTACAATGAGCAGTTCTTC. Protein: CSVVQVSYNEQFF.

A single count supports this clone. This chain links TRBV7-9 with TRBJ2-5; 11 bases fit TRBD2. The DNA end favors TRBJ2-7, so the J call may be wrong. Germline values: CDR1 SEHNR, CDR2 FQNEAQ (reference sequence). The CDR3 loop spans 15 amino acids. The CDR3: CASSGGTSGGDEQYF. The CDR3 DNA sequence: TGTGCCAGCAGCGGGGGGACTAGCGGCGGAGACGAGCAGTACTTC.

V and J are TRBV5-1 and TRBJ1-4; perhaps TRBD1 as D (6 bases). In germline, CDR1 is SGHRS, CDR2 YFSETQ. The ends were cut back, 5 bases at V and 3 bases at J, with 14 bases in the middle. CDR3 size: 15 residues. The CDR3 protein is CASRPDRLANEKLFF. DNA for the CDR3: TGCGCCAGCAGACCCGACAGGCTGGCTAATGAAAAACTGTTTTTT.

This chain's CDR3 is CASSPGTRSYTGELFF. DNA of the CDR3: TGTGCCAGCAGTCCCGGGACTAGGTCTTACACCGGGGAGCTGTTTTTT. The chain combines TRBV28 with TRBJ2-2, with 8 bases that match TRBD2. Trimming removed 5 bases from V and 3 bases from J; junction bases left unmatched: 8. The CDR3 loop spans 16 amino acids. From germline, CDR1 is MDHEN and CDR2 SYDVKM.

The chain couples TRBV28 to TRBJ1-2, with D unclear. Germline V gene lookup returns CDR1 MDHEN and CDR2 SYDVKM. The CDR3 consists of 12 residues. The V gene lost 3 bases and the J gene lost 8 bases, with 10 bases spanning the gap. Here the CDR3 reads CASSFSGRGYTF. In nucleotides, the CDR3 is TGTGCCAGCAGTTTTTCGGGAAGGGGCTACACCTTC.

The rearrangement links TRBV2 to TRBJ2-1; a weak D match, TRBD1 (6 bases). This CDR3 spans 16 amino acids. V was cut by 2 bases and J by 5 bases, with 16 bases left in between. Per germline, CDR1 SNHLY and CDR2 FYNNEI. The DNA of the CDR3 is TGTGCCAGCAGTGAACCCCCCCAGGGGCGGAACAATGAGCAGTTCTTC. This sequence encodes CASSEPPQGRNNEQFF.

This clone showed up just a few times. This CDR3 is CASSGQGATEAFF. In DNA, the CDR3 is TGCGCCAGCAGCGGACAGGGGGCTACTGAAGCTTTCTTT. The chain links TRBV5-1 to TRBJ1-1, with 11 positions matching TRBD1. The V gene's germline CDR1 is SGHRS and CDR2 YFSETQ. The CDR3 contains 13 residues. With V trimmed by 4 bases and J by 5 bases, 1 base remained unmatched.

The chain uses TRBV6-5 and TRBJ2-7; 11 bases map to TRBD2. The CDR3 is made up of 16 amino acids. The trim removed 4 bases at V and 6 bases at J, leaving 11 bases unmatched. Germline CDR1 and CDR2: MNHEY and SVGAGI. The CDR3 DNA sequence: TGTGCCAGCAGTTCCACAACTAGCGGGGGCCGATTCGAGCAGTACTTC. Translating it yields CASSSTTSGGRFEQYF.

The chain joins TRBV27 to TRBJ2-7; 8 bases agree with TRBD1. The ends lost 6 bases at V and 0 bases at J; junction bases unmatched: 13. From germline, CDR1 is MNHEY and CDR2 SMNVEV (reference sequence). The CDR3 is made up of 17 amino acids. This CDR3 reads CASRGPRGPGVSYEQYF. In DNA form, the CDR3 reads TGTGCCAGCAGGGGACCCAGGGGGCCTGGGGTCTCCTACGAGCAGTACTTC.

This clone has a single count. The chain is built from TRBV27 and TRBJ2-7, with 7 bases identical to TRBD1. V was pared by 10 bases and J by 5 bases, with 5 bases of the junction left unmatched. There are 11 residues in the CDR3. In germline, CDR1 is MNHEY, CDR2 SMNVEV (reference sequence). The CDR3 reads CATQGVNEQYF. CDR3 in DNA: TGTGCCACCCAGGGGGTGAACGAGCAGTACTTC.

This clone came up a few times. The chain is built from TRBV6-1 and TRBJ1-1; D perhaps matches TRBD1 (5 bases). The germline gives CDR1 MNHNS, CDR2 SASEGT. The CDR3 totals 13 residues. Trimming pared 2 bases from V and 7 bases from J, leaving 11 bases between. The chain's CDR3 is CASSEWGVGEAFF. As DNA, the CDR3 is TGTGCCAGCAGTGAATGGGGCGTCGGTGAAGCTTTCTTT.

The J gene is TRBJ2-5, the V gene TRBV5-1, with TRBD2 matching over 10 bases. Germline CDR1 SGHRS, CDR2 YFSETQ. V shed 2 bases and J 4 bases; nucleotides not matched to a gene: 5. The CDR3 is 15 residues long. The CDR3 loop is CASSFSTSGRETQYF. Here the CDR3 DNA reads TGCGCCAGCAGCTTCTCGACTAGCGGGCGAGAGACCCAGTACTTC.

This clone was counted a few times. V gene TRBV14 combines with J gene TRBJ1-1; 7 nucleotides match TRBD1. The germline gives CDR1 SGHDN, CDR2 FVKESK. The CDR3 is 13 residues long. Trimming cost V 8 bases and J 0 bases; bases outside gene matches: 3. This CDR3 reads CASQQGLNTEAFF. DNA for the CDR3: TGTGCCAGCCAACAGGGGTTGAACACTGAAGCTTTCTTT. Supplemented by reference TRBV14 and TRBJ1-1, the full variable domain reads EAGVTQFPSHSVIEKGQTVTLRCDPISGHDNLYWYRRVMGKEIKFLLHFVKESKQDESGMPNNRFLAERTGGTYSTLKVQPAELEDSGVYFCASQQGLNTEAFFGQGTRLTVV.